These 25 T cell receptor beta chains originate from one sample sequenced in a study of blood T cell repertoires in COVID-19. Assay used: immunoSEQ multiplex PCR; TCRdb lists only in-frame clones, some missing. The data show a few hundred thousand clones, with 80% seen just once and 7.4% held by the top ten. The sequencing input was PBMCs or T cells enriched from blood (not recorded which). The receptor source for this set is a woman aged 35 to 49 with acute COVID-19.

The chain carries TRBV28 and TRBJ1-4; 8 nucleotides align to TRBD1. CDR1 is MDHEN and CDR2 is SYDVKM in the germline V gene. The J segment lost 8 bases and the V segment lost 2 bases, leaving 4 bases of the junction unmatched. The CDR3 has 14 amino acids. The CDR3 bases are TGTGCCAGCAGTTTACCAGGGACAGGAGAAAAACTGTTTTTT. Protein: CASSLPGTGEKLFF. Supplemented by reference TRBV28 and TRBJ1-4, the full variable domain reads DVKVTQSSRYLVKRTGEKVFLECVQDMDHENMFWYRQDPGLGLRLIYFSYDVKMKEKGDIPEGYSVSREKKERFSLILESASTNQTSMYLCASSLPGTGEKLFFGSGTQLSVL.

The J gene is TRBJ2-2, the V gene TRBV19; weak D call: TRBD1 (6 bases). Trimming shortened V by 5 bases and J by 1 base, and 11 bases separated the two germline ends. Germline-derived CDR1 and CDR2 are LNHDA and SQIVND (reference sequence). The CDR3 is 15 residues long. CDR3: CASSLVTGNTGELFF. Written as DNA, the CDR3 is TGTGCCAGTAGTTTGGTGACAGGGAACACCGGGGAGCTGTTTTTT.

This clone appeared once. This sequence joins TRBV4-2 and TRBJ2-1, with 16 bases lining up with TRBD2. Per the germline V gene, CDR1 is LGHNA and CDR2 is YNFKEQ. With 4 bases clipped from V and 6 bases from J, the junction kept 9 bases outside the gene matches. The CDR3 has 18 residues. CDR3 region: CASSRSGTSGRAPNEQFF. The CDR3 region has the DNA TGTGCCAGCAGCCGATCCGGGACTAGCGGGAGGGCCCCCAATGAGCAGTTCTTC.

This rearrangement joins TRBV9 to TRBJ1-1, with 8 nucleotides matching TRBD1. The CDR3 covers 14 residues. V lost 0 bases, J lost 11 bases, and 9 bases stayed unmatched. Germline lookup yields CDR1 SGDLS and CDR2 YYNGEE. CDR3 sequence reads: CASSVGPGGLRAFF. DNA for the CDR3: TGTGCCAGCAGCGTAGGCCCAGGGGGCTTAAGGGCTTTCTTT.

V usage is TRBV9 and J usage is TRBJ1-2; 11 nucleotides line up with TRBD1. The germline gives CDR1 SGDLS, CDR2 YYNGEE. The CDR3 sequence is 15 residues long. The trim removed 4 bases at V and 3 bases at J, leaving 5 bases unmatched. The CDR3 coding sequence is TGTGCCAGCAGCCTCCGGACAGGGGGCCACTATGGCTACACCTTC. This encodes CASSLRTGGHYGYTF.

This chain links TRBV9 with TRBJ2-4; 13 bases match TRBD2. V lost 0 bases and J lost 6; bases outside the gene matches: 9. CDR1 is SGDLS and CDR2 is YYNGEE in the germline V gene. This CDR3 comprises 18 residues. Written as DNA, the CDR3 is TGTGCCAGCAGCGTAGACTCACTAGCGGGGGGGCCAGGAAACATTCAGTACTTC. It codes for CASSVDSLAGGPGNIQYF.

This clone was recorded once. The chain has TRBV5-1 and TRBJ2-3; 10 nucleotides line up with TRBD1. The CDR3 extends over 16 amino acids. Germline lookup yields CDR1 SGHRS and CDR2 YFSETQ. The V segment lost 6 bases and the J segment 0 bases; nucleotides outside the gene matches: 7. The CDR3 region has the DNA TGCGCCAGCAACTGGGGACAGGGGACTAGCACAGATACGCAGTATTTT. This gives the protein CASNWGQGTSTDTQYF.

The CDR3 bases are TGTGCCAGTAGTAGGGACAGAAGACGGAACTATGGCTACACCTTC. Protein: CASSRDRRRNYGYTF. V and J are TRBV19 and TRBJ1-2, with TRBD1 matching over 7 bases. Germline values: CDR1 LNHDA, CDR2 SQIVND (reference sequence). The CDR3 extends over 15 amino acids. The junction had 7 bases not matched to a gene; V was cut back by 4 bases and J by 2 bases.

The sample holds a few counts of this clone. This may arise from a read error, as a much more abundant clone is one base away. This sequence joins TRBV4-1 and TRBJ2-2; 11 bases match TRBD2. Germline V gives CDR1 MGHRA, CDR2 YSYEKL. CDR3 length: 18 residues. V dropped 6 bases and J dropped 6; count of bases not matched to a gene: 15. The chain's CDR3 is CASSGAGLAGGRAGELFF. For the CDR3, the DNA is TGCGCCAGCAGTGGGGCGGGGCTAGCGGGGGGACGGGCCGGGGAGCTGTTTTTT.

This chain joins TRBV15 and TRBJ2-1; 7 nucleotides agree with TRBD1. CDR1 and CDR2 (germline): LNHNV, YYDKDF (reference sequence). J lost 7 bases, V lost 4 bases, and 4 bases had no gene match. This CDR3 is 13 amino acids long. In DNA, the CDR3 is TGTGCCACCAGCACGGGACAGTGGAATGAGCAGTTCTTC. It codes for CATSTGQWNEQFF. Using reference TRBV15 and TRBJ2-1 for the parts outside the CDR3, the full variable domain is DAMVIQNPRYQVTQFGKPVTLSCSQTLNHNVMYWYQQKSSQAPKLLFHYYDKDFNNEADTPDNFQSRRPNTSFCFLDIRSPGLGDTAMYLCATSTGQWNEQFFGPGTRLTVL.

This clone was seen once. This CDR3 is CSASKPDTQYF. The CDR3 nucleotides read TGCAGTGCTAGTAAGCCAGATACGCAGTATTTT. This chain uses TRBV20-1 with TRBJ2-3; unclear D gene. Per germline, CDR1 DFQATT and CDR2 SNEGSKA (reference sequence). Trimming cost V 3 bases and J 4 bases, with 5 bases left between them. This CDR3 region has 11 residues.

The chain recombines TRBV4-2 with TRBJ2-7; 10 nucleotides match TRBD1. Germline CDR1 and CDR2: LGHNA and YNFKEQ. This CDR3 has 16 residues. After removal of 0 bases from V and 6 bases from J, the junction contained 8 bases not matched to a gene. The CDR3 reads CASSQDSGTGAAEQYF. In nucleotides, the CDR3 is TGTGCCAGCAGCCAAGATTCGGGGACAGGGGCGGCCGAGCAGTACTTC.

The chain recombines TRBV9 with TRBJ1-2; D gene unclear. This CDR3 is 13 amino acids long. Germline V lookup: CDR1 SGDLS, CDR2 YYNGEE. Trimming removed 0 bases at V and 4 bases at J, with 7 bases between. The chain's CDR3 is CASSVDFFYGYTF. Here the CDR3 DNA reads TGTGCCAGCAGCGTAGACTTCTTCTATGGCTACACCTTC.

J is TRBJ2-3 and V is TRBV3-1 (or the pseudogene TRBV3-2); the match to TRBD1 covers 8 bases. CDR1 LGHDT and CDR2 YNNKEL come from the germline V gene (reference sequence). V shed 3 bases and J 3 bases; nucleotides not matched to a gene: 5. The CDR3 covers 15 residues. CDR3 in amino acids: CASSHRTGRTDTQYF. CDR3 coding DNA: TGTGCCAGCAGCCATAGGACAGGGAGAACAGATACGCAGTATTTT.

This sequence joins TRBV30 and TRBJ2-3; no reliable D call. The CDR3 length is 13 residues. Looked up from germline, CDR1 is GTSNPN and CDR2 is SVGIG (reference sequence). V was trimmed by 3 bases and J by 0 bases, leaving 7 bases between them. The CDR3 DNA reads TGTGCCTGGAGGAGGAGTAGCACAGATACGCAGTATTTT. Its protein product is CAWRRSSTDTQYF. Complete variable domain (other parts from reference TRBV30 and TRBJ2-3): SQTIHQWPATLVQPVGSPLSLECTVEGTSNPNLYWYRQAAGRGLQLLFYSVGIGQISSEVPQNLSASRPQDRQFILSSKKLLLSDSGFYLCAWRRSSTDTQYFGPGTRLTVL.

The chain has TRBV2 and TRBJ2-1, with a tentative D call TRBD1 (6 bases). This CDR3 is 12 amino acids long. V gave up 4 bases and J gave up 6 bases, with 7 bases separating them. The V gene's germline CDR1 is SNHLY and CDR2 FYNNEI. CDR3 loop: CASSAQGNEQFF. DNA of the CDR3: TGTGCCAGCAGTGCACAGGGCAATGAGCAGTTCTTC.

The rearrangement joins TRBV11-2 to TRBJ1-1, with 7 bases matching TRBD1. The CDR3 is made up of 16 amino acids. V lost 6 bases and J lost 5; bases outside the gene matches: 15. Germline CDR1 is SGHAT and CDR2 is FQNNGV. CDR3 sequence: CASRPGVLVQGTEAFF. CDR3 bases: TGTGCCAGCAGGCCCGGTGTTCTTGTACAGGGGACTGAAGCTTTCTTT.

The V gene is TRBV5-1, the J gene TRBJ1-2; D is possibly TRBD1 (6 bases). Between the trimmed V and J ends, which lost 0 bases and 1 base, there was a span of 13 bases. CDR3 length equals 16 residues. CDR1 SGHRS and CDR2 YFSETQ come from the germline V gene. In DNA, the CDR3 is TGCGCCAGCAGCTTGGGGACAGAGGCCGTTAACTATGGCTACACCTTC. Encoded protein: CASSLGTEAVNYGYTF. Complete variable domain (other parts from reference TRBV5-1 and TRBJ1-2): KAGVTQTPRYLIKTRGQQVTLSCSPISGHRSVSWYQQTPGQGLQFLFEYFSETQRNKGNFPGRFSGRQFSNSRSEMNVSTLELGDSALYLCASSLGTEAVNYGYTFGSGTRLTVV.

As regards this clone: This sample includes further DNA sequences coding for the same CDR3. This CDR3 reads CASSESRDRSTGELFF. The CDR3 region has the DNA TGCGCCAGCAGTGAGTCTCGGGACAGGTCCACCGGGGAGCTGTTTTTT. This chain joins TRBV10-2 and TRBJ2-2, with TRBD1 identical over 8 bases. Germline CDR1 and CDR2: WSHSY and SAAADI. CDR3 length: 16 amino acids. Unmatched junction bases numbered 4, after V lost 0 bases and J lost 4 bases.

The chain uses TRBV28 and TRBJ1-2; possible D gene TRBD1, 5 bases. This CDR3 comprises 13 residues. V shed 7 bases and J shed 4 bases, with 13 bases lying between them. Germline lookup yields CDR1 MDHEN and CDR2 SYDVKM. The CDR3 nucleotides are TGTGCCAGCATCATGGGGCGAGGCTATGGCTACACCTTC. This translates into CASIMGRGYGYTF.

This chain links TRBV5-8 with TRBJ1-5; no definite D call. V was clipped by 0 bases and J by 0 bases, with 10 bases between them. This CDR3 is 16 amino acids long. Germline V gives CDR1 SGHTS, CDR2 YDEGEE. CDR3 sequence (DNA): TGTGCCAGCAGCTTGGCACCAGAATATAGCAATCAGCCCCAGCATTTT. Its translation: CASSLAPEYSNQPQHF.

CDR3 nucleotide sequence: TGTGCCAGCAGTTACGGGCCTAGCAGACACAATGAGCAGTTCTTC. This encodes CASSYGPSRHNEQFF. This chain uses TRBV6-5 with TRBJ2-1; D might be TRBD2 (5 bases). The germline CDR1 and CDR2 sequences are MNHEY and SVGAGI. This CDR3 spans 15 amino acids. The V gene lost 2 bases and the J gene lost 5 bases, with 13 bases spanning the gap.

The gene calls are TRBV9 and TRBJ2-2; TRBD1 matches 7 bases. V dropped 3 bases and J dropped 6; count of bases not matched to a gene: 5. This CDR3 is 14 amino acids long. CDR1 SGDLS and CDR2 YYNGEE come from the germline V gene. The CDR3 coding sequence is TGTGCCAGCAGCGCAACAGGGGCGGCCGGGGAGCTGTTTTTT. Translated: CASSATGAAGELFF. The full variable domain, completed using reference TRBV9 and TRBJ2-2, is DSGVTQTPKHLITATGQRVTLRCSPRSGDLSVYWYQQSLDQGLQFLIQYYNGEERAKGNILERFSAQQFPDLHSELNLSSLELGDSALYFCASSATGAAGELFFGEGSRLTVL.

This clone was detected ten times or more. The chain is built from TRBV25-1 and TRBJ2-7; possibly TRBD2 for D (5 bases). This CDR3 is built from 15 residues. Germline loops: CDR1 MGHDK, CDR2 SYGVNS. V shed 3 bases and J shed 6 bases, with 18 bases lying between them. The CDR3 DNA reads as TGTGCCAGCAGTGATGTCCGGGGTCAGTTTCGCGAGCAGTACTTC. This codes for CASSDVRGQFREQYF.

This sequence joins TRBV7-9 and TRBJ1-1; D gene unclear. V lost 4 bases and J 11 bases, leaving 17 bases between the germline ends. The CDR3 is made up of 13 amino acids. From germline, CDR1 is SEHNR and CDR2 FQNEAQ (reference sequence). CDR3 DNA sequence: TGTGCCAGCAGCTCCCCGGGCATCAGAGGGGCTTTCTTT. It yields the protein CASSSPGIRGAFF.